This T cell receptor beta chain derives from a study of cytomegalovirus exposure and HLA in healthy donors. Overall study: Genotyping of nearly 400 donors showed that 70% to 90% belonged to the Caucasian-associated ancestry cluster.

V lost 0 bases, J lost 4 bases, and 10 bases lay in between. CDR3 length equals 15 residues. Germline CDR1 reads MNHEY; CDR2 reads SVGAGI. Notes on this clone: The antigen is unknown.

60 Vbeta and 13 Jbeta primers were used in PCR. Profiled with immunoSEQ multiplex PCR; TCRdb holds only in-frame clones, not every one. Here the sample spans tens of thousands of clones, approximately 90% being singletons. General study findings and limits: Later on, analysis showed that most CMV-associated TCR beta chains appeared to be HLA-restricted. A likely sequencing artifact accounted for one observed cluster of highly shared sequence variants. A later analysis reportedly found fewer N-insertions in an Asian-associated ancestry cluster than the roughly 670-donor mean.

Sequenced sample: PBMCs. J is TRBJ1-3 and V is TRBV6-5, with D perhaps matching TRBD1 (6 bases). This clonotype originated in a woman aged 40 to 50 in good health and CMV-seropositive. CDR3 sequence: CASSYSGRGGNTIYF. DNA of the CDR3: TGTGCCAGCAGTTACTCAGGCAGGGGAGGAAACACCATATATTTT.